This is a list of T cell receptor beta chains from one sample in a study of CD8 T cells in Susac syndrome. TCRdb re-analysed the immunoSEQ multiplex PCR reads in MiXCR, keeping a single row per CDR3 protein. In the table there are about 210,000 distinct CDR3 sequences, approximately 95% of which are singletons. The sequenced material came from CD4+ T cells from PBMCs. These receptors were collected from a human donor with multiple sclerosis. CDR3s include the opening cysteine and the closing phenylalanine or tryptophan. The D gene is left open where the match is weak. Clone size is shown for a subset of rows, as once, few, many or a class of expanded clone.

J gene,V gene,clone size,D gene,CDR3 DNA,CDR3 protein
TRBJ1-4,TRBV30,NA,NA,TGTGCCTGGAGTAAAGGTGACCGTACCACTAATGAAAAACTGTTTTTT,CAWSKGDRTTNEKLFF
TRBJ2-4,TRBV2,NA,TRBD1,TGTGCCGGAACAGGGGGCGCGGAGAACATTCAGTACTTC,CAGTGGAENIQYF
TRBJ2-1,TRBV5-1,NA,TRBD2,TGCGCCAGCACTATGGGGCTAGCGGGGAACAATGAGCAGTTCTTC,CASTMGLAGNNEQFF
TRBJ1-1,TRBV29-1,NA,NA,TGCAGCGTCCTACAGGGTTCCGGGGCTTTCTTT,CSVLQGSGAFF
TRBJ1-1,TRBV2,NA,TRBD1,TGTGCCAGCAGTGAAGCACTAGGAAGGGGGCAGTCAGGCGGGAACACTGAAGCTTTCTTT,CASSEALGRGQSGGNTEAFF
TRBJ2-5,TRBV5-1,NA,NA,TGCGCCAGCAGGTCTTCGTCGGTAGCGGAGACCCAGTACTTC,CASRSSSVAETQYF
TRBJ1-2,TRBV5-6,NA,NA,TGTGCCAGCAGCTTGAGGGAGGGGAGAGGTGGCTACACCTTC,CASSLREGRGGYTF
TRBJ2-1,TRBV12-3/TRBV12-4,NA,NA,TGTGCCAGCACTATGACTGGGAATGAGCAGTTCTTC,CASTMTGNEQFF
TRBJ1-5,TRBV5-1,few,NA,TGCGCCAGCAGCTTGGGGTATAATCAGCCCCAGCATTTT,CASSLGYNQPQHF
TRBJ2-1,TRBV3-1,NA,TRBD1,TGTGCCAGCAGCCCCGAGGGGGCCCAGCAGTTCTTC,CASSPEGAQQFF
TRBJ2-1,TRBV29-1,NA,TRBD1,TGTAACGTCCGGGGACAGTACAATGAGCAGTTCTTC,CNVRGQYNEQFF
TRBJ2-7,TRBV20-1,NA,NA,TGCAGTGCGCCAAAGGGGGTAGGCGAGCAGTACTTC,CSAPKGVGEQYF
TRBJ1-5,TRBV30,NA,NA,TGTGCCTGGACACAAAGACTGGGCAATCAGCCCCAGCATTTT,CAWTQRLGNQPQHF
TRBJ2-7,TRBV29-1,NA,NA,TGCAGCGTCCTCCGGGACAACCTATCCTACGAGCAGTACTTC,CSVLRDNLSYEQYF
TRBJ2-2,TRBV4-1,NA,TRBD2,TGCGCCAGCAGCAGCCGGGGACTAGCGGGAGGTCAAAAGAACACCGGGGAGCTGTTTTTT,CASSSRGLAGGQKNTGELFF
TRBJ1-2,TRBV9,NA,NA,TGTGCCAGCAGCGTAGGGGAACAGCTCTATGGCTACACCTTC,CASSVGEQLYGYTF
TRBJ2-7,TRBV14,NA,NA,TGTGCCAGCAGCCGCCTTAGAAGTAACGAGCAGTACTTC,CASSRLRSNEQYF
TRBJ1-5,TRBV6-1,once,NA,TGTGCCAGCAGCCCCTGGGCAGGGGCCGGCAATCAGCCCCAGCATTTT,CASSPWAGAGNQPQHF
TRBJ1-6,TRBV9,once,NA,TGTGCCAGCAGCGCTGAGAATTCACCCCTCCACTTT,CASSAENSPLHF
TRBJ2-1,TRBV20-1,NA,TRBD2,TGCAGTGCTAGGGGGGACGCTAGCGGGTACAATGAGCAGTTCTTC,CSARGDASGYNEQFF
TRBJ2-7,TRBV9,NA,TRBD1,TGTGCCAGCAGCGTTCGACAGGGACCATACGAGCAGTACTTC,CASSVRQGPYEQYF
TRBJ1-2,TRBV10-3,NA,TRBD1,TGTGCCATCAGCGAAAAGGGACAGGGCATACGCGGCTACACCTTC,CAISEKGQGIRGYTF
TRBJ1-1,TRBV20-1,NA,NA,TGCAGTGCTAGCCACAGGGAAGGGACTGAAGCTTTCTTT,CSASHREGTEAFF
TRBJ2-1,TRBV7-3,NA,NA,TGTGCCAGCAGCTTGAATTTCGGGAATGAGCAGTTCTTC,CASSLNFGNEQFF
TRBJ1-1,TRBV20-1,NA,TRBD1,TGCAGTGCACCGAGACAGGGAATGAACACTGAAGCTTTCTTT,CSAPRQGMNTEAFF
TRBJ1-1,TRBV6-2/TRBV6-3,NA,NA,TGTGCCAGCAGGATCCGGGGACGGGCTTTCTTT,CASRIRGRAFF